This TCR beta chain was sequenced in a study of blood T cell repertoires in COVID-19 (TCRdb year 2020). Background on the whole study: Collaborator samples came from the United States, Italy and Spain and covered acute and convalescent phases of COVID-19. The prospective study material was composed of cDNA or gDNA derived from T cells, B-cell-depleted T cells, or PBMCs. The dataset comprised deeply sampled blood TCRbeta repertoires from subjects exposed to, actively infected with, or recovered from COVID-19. The samples were drawn from the first 160 participants of the ongoing ImmuneRACE study and from some 1,300 subjects provided by 6 global collaborators. A de-identified subject ID, COVID-19 status, age in years and sex were almost always included in the sample metadata. The repertoires were made available in a free public database intended to serve as a resource for research on the immune response to SARS-CoV-2. Where available, HLA class I and class II types were obtained from metadata supplied by the sample provider rather than from assay-based typing. What the research found in general, with its limitations: The amount of clinical and demographic metadata varied by source and participant and was provided uncurated.

The CDR3 runs 14 amino acids, cysteine and phenylalanine included. Only the CDR3 part of the read is kept: 42 bases, read in frame from the first base. V trim: 2 bases; J trim: 5 bases; unmatched bases: 6. From a lookup of the germline V gene, CDR1 and CDR2 are MNHNS and SASEGT. TCRbeta CDR3 regions were amplified from genomic DNA by means of the immunoSEQ Assay, a bias-controlled multiplex PCR. As for how the authors treated the data: Within the assay, amplification of reference gene primers was used to estimate how many nucleated cells each sample contained. To quantify the absolute abundance of each unique TCRbeta CDR3 rearrangement, sequence reads were collapsed and filtered. Productive Simpson clonality was computed per sample as the square root of Simpson's diversity index over productive rearrangements. Entries here come from immuneACCESS through TCRdb and include only in-frame sequences with V and J called. Some clones fail to appear in such tables; in the studies checked, an unresolved V gene covers under half of the shortfall, and the cause of the remainder is unknown. That table furnishes V, J and clone size, whereas the DNA furnished D and trimming. The sample table contains roughly 230,000 clones; only one count was recorded for approximately 82% of them. Approximately 4% of the sample goes to the ten largest clones.

Details on this clone: No cognate antigen has been identified for it. There are no base qualities to consult, and no much larger clone falls within one base.

Whole blood was collected in K2EDTA tubes by collaborating institutions according to the institutions' own protocols. Collaborator samples were shipped for TCRbeta analysis as frozen whole blood, isolated PBMCs, or DNA extracted from either sample type. The source of this sequence is an elderly woman with acute or convalescent COVID-19. This chain is built from TRBV6-1 and TRBJ2-7, with TRBD1 identical over 7 junction bases. The sequencing sample was made of peripheral blood. The DNA is TGTGCCAGCAGTGAAAATTTCAGGGGGAACGAGCAGTACTTC. The resulting protein is CASSENFRGNEQYF.